This T cell receptor (beta chain) was documented in a study of shared clonotypes between healthy human individuals. Study results and caveats: Naive subsets generally exceeded memory subsets in estimated richness.

Germline CDR1 is MNHEY and CDR2 is SVGAGI. V lost 2 bases to trimming and J lost 2 bases; unmatched junction nucleotides: 8. CDR3 length: 16 residues. Concerning this clone itself: Its specificity is unknown.

Measured with immunoSEQ multiplex PCR; TCRdb has only the in-frame clones, and not every one. The sample includes hundreds of thousands of clones, less than 85% of them seen just once. The sequence came from a woman aged 25 to 39 in good health. The sequenced material came from memory CD4+ T cells sorted from blood. As to subset: CD45RA-negative fraction. The rearrangement uses TRBV6-5 and TRBJ2-5, with 7 bases that match TRBD2. CDR3 protein: CASSYDLAGAQETQYF. CDR3 bases: TGTGCCAGCAGTTACGATTTAGCGGGTGCGCAAGAGACCCAGTACTTC.